The clone carrying this T cell receptor (beta chain) has just a few counts. The sample comes from a study of T-cell reconstitution after alpha-beta-depleted transplantation in children. The TCRbeta library incorporated unique molecular identifiers. TCRdb redid the calling of the PCR reads with MiXCR, one entry per CDR3 protein. The table records 330,000 or so distinct CDR3 sequences, about 9.4% of them present only once. The V segment lost 4 bases and the J segment 5 bases; nucleotides outside the gene matches: 8. The CDR3 consists of 15 residues. Germline lookup yields CDR1 SEHNR and CDR2 FQNEAQ (reference sequence).

The receptor's source is a human donor who donated a stem cell graft to a child with acute lymphoblastic leukemia. Sequenced here: PBMCs from the stem cell graft donor, sampled from the stem cell graft. The chain joins TRBV7-9 to TRBJ2-4, with TRBD2 identical over 7 bases. Written as DNA, the CDR3 is TGTGCCAGCAGCTCGGGACTATTAAGCCAAAACATTCAGTACTTC. This encodes CASSSGLLSQNIQYF. Filled out from reference TRBV7-9 and TRBJ2-4, the complete variable domain reads DTGVSQNPRHKITKRGQNVTFRCDPISEHNRLYWYRQTLGQGPEFLTYFQNEAQLEKSRLLSDRFSAERPKGSFSTLEIQRTEQGDSAMYLCASSSGLLSQNIQYFGAGTRLSVL.